The clone carrying this T cell receptor (beta chain) appeared once. This record belongs to a study of blood T cell repertoires in COVID-19. Study context: T cells, B-cell-depleted T cells, or PBMCs supplied cDNA or gDNA.

CDR1 MDHEN and CDR2 SYDVKM come from the germline V gene. This CDR3 is 12 amino acids long. V lost 3 bases, J lost 1 base, and 3 bases lay in between. Authors' processing steps: Nucleated cell number was recorded as an estimate derived from reference gene primer amplification. Repertoires were generated with immunoSEQ multiplex PCR, while TCRdb's copy carries only in-frame clones and drops some. That table is the source of V, J and clone size, and D and trimming were worked out from the DNA. This table has under 500,000 clones, 75% to 90% appearing once. Input material: PBMCs or T cells enriched from blood (not recorded which). The chain employs TRBV28 and TRBJ1-2; D unresolved. The receptor's source is a man aged 25 to 40 who had recovered from COVID-19. The CDR3 sequence is CASSLSNYGYTF. The CDR3 nucleotides are TGTGCCAGCAGTTTGAGTAACTATGGCTACACCTTC.